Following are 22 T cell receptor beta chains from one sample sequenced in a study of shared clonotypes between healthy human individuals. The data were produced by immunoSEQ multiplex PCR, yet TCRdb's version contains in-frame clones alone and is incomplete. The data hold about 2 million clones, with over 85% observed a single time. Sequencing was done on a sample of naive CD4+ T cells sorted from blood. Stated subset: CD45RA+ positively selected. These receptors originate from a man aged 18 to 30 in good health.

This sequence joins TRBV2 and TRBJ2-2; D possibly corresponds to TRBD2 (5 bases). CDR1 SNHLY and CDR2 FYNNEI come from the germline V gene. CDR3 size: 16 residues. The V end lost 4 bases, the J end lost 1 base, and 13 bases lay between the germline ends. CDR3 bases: TGTGCCAGCAGTGGACGAGAGCGGAAGAACACCGGGGAGCTGTTTTTT. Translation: CASSGRERKNTGELFF.

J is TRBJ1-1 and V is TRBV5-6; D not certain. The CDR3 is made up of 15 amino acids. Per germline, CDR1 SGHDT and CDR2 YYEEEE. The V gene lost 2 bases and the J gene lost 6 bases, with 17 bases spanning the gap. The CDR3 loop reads CASSFAGPLTPEAFF. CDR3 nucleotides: TGTGCCAGCAGCTTCGCGGGCCCCTTAACCCCTGAAGCTTTCTTT.

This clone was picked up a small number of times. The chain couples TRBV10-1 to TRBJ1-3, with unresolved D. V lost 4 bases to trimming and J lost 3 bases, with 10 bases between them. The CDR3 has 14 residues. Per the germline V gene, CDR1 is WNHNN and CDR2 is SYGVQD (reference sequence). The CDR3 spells CASSGTMDGNTIYF. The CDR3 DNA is TGCGCCAGCAGTGGAACGATGGATGGAAACACCATATATTTT.

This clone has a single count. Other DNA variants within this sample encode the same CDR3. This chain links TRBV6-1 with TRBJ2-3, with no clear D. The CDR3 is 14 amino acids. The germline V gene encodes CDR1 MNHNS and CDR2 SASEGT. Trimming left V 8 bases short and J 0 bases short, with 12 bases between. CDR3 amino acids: CASSDGVSTDTQYF. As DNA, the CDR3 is TGTGCCAGCTCTGATGGAGTGAGCACAGATACGCAGTATTTT.

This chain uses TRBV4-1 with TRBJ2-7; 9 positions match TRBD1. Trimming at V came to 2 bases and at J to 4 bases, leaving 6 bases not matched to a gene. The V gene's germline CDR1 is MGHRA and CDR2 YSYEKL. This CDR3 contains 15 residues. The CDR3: CASSQTQGAVYEQYF. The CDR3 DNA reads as TGCGCCAGCAGCCAAACACAGGGGGCGGTATACGAGCAGTACTTC.

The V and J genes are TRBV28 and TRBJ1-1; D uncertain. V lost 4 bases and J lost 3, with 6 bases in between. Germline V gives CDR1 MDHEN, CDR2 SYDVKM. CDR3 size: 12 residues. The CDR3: CASSYRYTEAFF. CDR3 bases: TGTGCCAGCAGTTACCGCTACACTGAAGCTTTCTTT.

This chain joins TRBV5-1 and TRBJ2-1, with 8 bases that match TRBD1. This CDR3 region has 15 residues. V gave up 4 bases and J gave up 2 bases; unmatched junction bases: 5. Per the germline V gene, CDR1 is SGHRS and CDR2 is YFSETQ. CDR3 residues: CASSEGQGTYNEQFF. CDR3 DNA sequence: TGCGCCAGCAGCGAAGGACAGGGAACCTACAATGAGCAGTTCTTC.

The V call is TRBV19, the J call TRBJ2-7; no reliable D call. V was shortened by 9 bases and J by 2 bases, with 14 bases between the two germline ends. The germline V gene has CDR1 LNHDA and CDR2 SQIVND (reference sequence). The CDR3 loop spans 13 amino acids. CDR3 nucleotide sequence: TGTGCCAGGCGTAAAGGCATTACCTACGAGCAGTACTTC. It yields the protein CARRKGITYEQYF.

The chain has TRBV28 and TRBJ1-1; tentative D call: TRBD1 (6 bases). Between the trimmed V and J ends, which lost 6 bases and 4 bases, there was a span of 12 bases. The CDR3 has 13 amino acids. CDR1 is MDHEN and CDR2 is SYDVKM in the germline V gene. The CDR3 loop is CASRTGAPTEAFF. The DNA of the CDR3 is TGTGCCAGCAGAACGGGGGCGCCCACTGAAGCTTTCTTT.

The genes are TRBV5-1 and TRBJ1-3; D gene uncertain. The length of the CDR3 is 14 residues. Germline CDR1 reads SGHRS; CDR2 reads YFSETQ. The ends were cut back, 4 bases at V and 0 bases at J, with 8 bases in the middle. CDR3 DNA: TGCGCCAGCAGCGCCGGGTTCTCTGGAAACACCATATATTTT. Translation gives CASSAGFSGNTIYF.

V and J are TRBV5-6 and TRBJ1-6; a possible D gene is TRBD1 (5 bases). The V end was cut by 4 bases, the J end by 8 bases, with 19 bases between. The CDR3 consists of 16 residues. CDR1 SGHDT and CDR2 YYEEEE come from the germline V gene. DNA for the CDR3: TGTGCCAGCAGCAGGTTGGGGGTCCGGGGTGATTCACCCCTCCACTTT. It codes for CASSRLGVRGDSPLHF.

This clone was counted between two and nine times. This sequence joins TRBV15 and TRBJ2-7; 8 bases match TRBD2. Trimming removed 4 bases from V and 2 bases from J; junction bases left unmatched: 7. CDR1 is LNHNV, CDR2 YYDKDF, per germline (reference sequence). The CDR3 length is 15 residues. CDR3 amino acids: CATSKGLAVAYEQYF. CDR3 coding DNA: TGTGCCACCAGCAAAGGACTAGCAGTAGCCTACGAGCAGTACTTC. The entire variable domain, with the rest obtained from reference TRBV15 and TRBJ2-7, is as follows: DAMVIQNPRYQVTQFGKPVTLSCSQTLNHNVMYWYQQKSSQAPKLLFHYYDKDFNNEADTPDNFQSRRPNTSFCFLDIRSPGLGDTAMYLCATSKGLAVAYEQYFGPGTRLTVT.

The CDR3 bases are TGTGCCAGCAGCAAAATCGGGAGGAGTAATCAGCCCCAGCATTTT. Protein: CASSKIGRSNQPQHF. This chain joins TRBV21-1 and TRBJ1-5. TRBV21-1 is flagged as a pseudogene. The CDR3 extends over 15 amino acids.

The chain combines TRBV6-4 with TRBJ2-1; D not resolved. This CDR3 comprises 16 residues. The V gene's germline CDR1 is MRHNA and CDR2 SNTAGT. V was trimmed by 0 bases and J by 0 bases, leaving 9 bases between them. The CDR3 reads CASSDSFKSSYNEQFF. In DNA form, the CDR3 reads TGTGCCAGCAGTGACTCGTTCAAGAGCTCCTACAATGAGCAGTTCTTC.

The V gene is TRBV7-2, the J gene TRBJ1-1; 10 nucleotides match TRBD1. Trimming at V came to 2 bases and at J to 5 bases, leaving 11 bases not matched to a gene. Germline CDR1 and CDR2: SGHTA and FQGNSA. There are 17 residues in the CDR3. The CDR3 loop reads CASSLSGTGTGATEAFF. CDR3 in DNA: TGTGCCAGCAGCTTATCGGGGACCGGGACAGGGGCGACTGAAGCTTTCTTT.

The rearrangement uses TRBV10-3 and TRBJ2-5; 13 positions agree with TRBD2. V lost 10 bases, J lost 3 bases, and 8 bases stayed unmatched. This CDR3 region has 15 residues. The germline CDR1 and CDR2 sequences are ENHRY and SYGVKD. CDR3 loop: CATRRTSGREETQYF. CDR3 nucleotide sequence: TGTGCCACGAGGAGGACTAGCGGGAGAGAAGAGACCCAGTACTTC.

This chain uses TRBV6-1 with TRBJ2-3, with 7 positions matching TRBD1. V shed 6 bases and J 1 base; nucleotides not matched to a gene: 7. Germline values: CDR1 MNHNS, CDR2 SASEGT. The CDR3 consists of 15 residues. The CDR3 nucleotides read TGTGCCAGCAGGACAGGGCCTTGGGGCACAGATACGCAGTATTTT. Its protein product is CASRTGPWGTDTQYF.

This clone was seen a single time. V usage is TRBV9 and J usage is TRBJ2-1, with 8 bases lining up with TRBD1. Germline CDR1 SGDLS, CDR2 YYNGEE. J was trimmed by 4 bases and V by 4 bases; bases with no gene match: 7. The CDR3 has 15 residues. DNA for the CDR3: TGTGCCAGCAGCCCCCGGGACAGGCTATACAATGAGCAGTTCTTC. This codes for CASSPRDRLYNEQFF.

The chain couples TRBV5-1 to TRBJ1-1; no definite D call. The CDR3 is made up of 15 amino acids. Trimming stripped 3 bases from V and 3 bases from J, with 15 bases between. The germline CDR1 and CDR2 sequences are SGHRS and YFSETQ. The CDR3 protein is CASSSSSTEYTEAFF. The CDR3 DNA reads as TGCGCCAGCAGCTCAAGCTCTACGGAGTACACTGAAGCTTTCTTT.

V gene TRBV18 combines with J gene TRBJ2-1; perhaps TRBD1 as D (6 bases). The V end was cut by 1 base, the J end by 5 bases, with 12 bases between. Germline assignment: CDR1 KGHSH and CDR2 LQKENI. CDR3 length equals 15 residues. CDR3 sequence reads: CASSPLVAGDNEQFF. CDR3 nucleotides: TGTGCCAGCTCACCACTTGTAGCAGGGGACAATGAGCAGTTCTTC.

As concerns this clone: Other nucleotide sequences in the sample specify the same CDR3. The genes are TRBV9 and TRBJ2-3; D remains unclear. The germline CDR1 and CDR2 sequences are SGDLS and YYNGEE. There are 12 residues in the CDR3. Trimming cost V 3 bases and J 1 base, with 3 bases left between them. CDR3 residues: CASSAGTDTQYF. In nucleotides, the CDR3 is TGTGCCAGCAGCGCGGGCACAGATACGCAGTATTTT.

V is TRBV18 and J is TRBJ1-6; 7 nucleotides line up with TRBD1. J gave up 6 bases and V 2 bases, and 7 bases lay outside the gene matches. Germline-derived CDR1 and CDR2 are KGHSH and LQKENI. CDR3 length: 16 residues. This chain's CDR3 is CASSPGTGTANSPLHF. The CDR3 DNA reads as TGTGCCAGCTCACCAGGCACCGGGACAGCTAATTCACCCCTCCACTTT.